This T cell receptor beta chain was obtained from a study of identical twins. Only a few counts were recorded for this clonotype. The CDR3 extends over 12 amino acids. The germline V gene has CDR1 SQVTM and CDR2 ANQGSEA. The germline V and J ends were trimmed by 6 bases and 1 base, with 7 bases remaining between them. Each CDR3 protein gets one entry after TCRdb re-called the 5' RACE reads with MiXCR. The table shows some 240,000 distinct CDR3 sequences, with about 8% occurring only once. The same data also went into a second study, on yellow fever vaccine responses in identical twins.

This clonotype was obtained from a woman aged 18 to 35 in good health. Source material: CD8+ T cells sorted from blood. J is TRBJ2-1 and V is TRBV29-1, with unresolved D. CDR3 coding DNA: TGCAGCGTCCCCAGTTCCTACAATGAGCAGTTCTTC. This gives the protein CSVPSSYNEQFF.